The 16 T cell receptor beta chains given below trace back to one sample, sequenced in a study of response to subunit inactivated influenza vaccine. TCRdb passed the RT-PCR reads through MiXCR, listing each CDR3 protein once. The sample includes roughly 500,000 distinct CDR3 sequences, approximately 16% seen only once; the top ten take over 2.5%. The sequencing here drew on CD4+ T cells sorted from PBMCs, taken about 23 months after vaccination. These receptors were obtained from a man aged 50-75 years who received an inactivated influenza vaccine.

This clonotype was seen at least ten times. This chain joins TRBV10-2 and TRBJ2-3, with D unresolved. Germline CDR1 WSHSY, CDR2 SAAADI. V dropped 1 base and J dropped 3 bases, with 14 bases sitting between them. CDR3 length equals 16 residues. In DNA, the CDR3 is TGCGCCAGCAGTGAGTTAAGTGACACTACTACAGATACGCAGTATTTT. Its protein is CASSELSDTTTDTQYF.

The V and J genes are TRBV20-1 and TRBJ2-3, with D hard to call. The V end was cut by 5 bases, the J end by 12 bases, with 21 bases between. The CDR3 contains 13 residues. Germline loops: CDR1 DFQATT, CDR2 SNEGSKA (reference sequence). The CDR3 DNA reads as TGCAGTGCTCCCGCAACCAGTTATTTTGTACAGTATTTT. Its translation: CSAPATSYFVQYF.

The CDR3 coding sequence is TGTGCCAGCAGGCCAAGACGAAACGACAGGGGAGTCGCTGAAGCTTTCTTT. It yields the protein CASRPRRNDRGVAEAFF. This chain uses TRBV7-8 with TRBJ1-1; TRBD1 agrees at 8 bases. After removal of 6 bases from V and 6 bases from J, the junction contained 18 bases not matched to a gene. This CDR3 has 17 amino acids. CDR1 and CDR2 (germline): SGHVS, FQNEAQ.

This clonotype was detected a few times. V usage is TRBV7-2 and J usage is TRBJ2-4; possibly TRBD2 for D (7 bases). Looked up from germline, CDR1 is SGHTA and CDR2 is FQGNSA. The CDR3 extends over 16 amino acids. Trimming removed 0 bases at V and 3 bases at J, with 12 bases between. The CDR3 sequence is CASSLAGGLGKNIQYF. The CDR3 nucleotides are TGTGCCAGCAGCTTAGCGGGGGGGCTGGGCAAAAACATTCAGTACTTC.

This clonotype has just a few counts. The V gene is TRBV5-1, the J gene TRBJ2-5; TRBD1 might be the D (6 bases). Germline-derived CDR1 and CDR2 are SGHRS and YFSETQ. The CDR3 extends over 15 amino acids. V was clipped by 0 bases and J by 5 bases, with 14 bases between them. This CDR3 is CASSLASAGVETQYF. CDR3 in DNA: TGCGCCAGCAGCTTGGCCTCGGCAGGGGTTGAGACCCAGTACTTC.

Of note for this clonotype: Mismatch with germline at one junction end may stem from a read error. The J gene is TRBJ2-7, the V gene TRBV20-1; 7 nucleotides line up with TRBD1. The CDR3 extends over 14 amino acids. Germline loops: CDR1 DFQATT, CDR2 SNEGSKA (reference sequence). As DNA, the CDR3 is TGCAGTGCGAGAGACCGGGACAGTTACTACGAGCAGTACTTC. This sequence encodes CSARDRDSYYEQYF.

The rearrangement joins TRBV12-3 or TRBV12-4 to TRBJ2-1; 8 bases agree with TRBD2. The CDR3 is 14 residues long. V lost 1 base and J lost 6; bases outside the gene matches: 2. DNA for the CDR3: TGTGCCAGCAGTTTAGGGACTAGCATCAATGAGCAGTTCTTC. Translation gives CASSLGTSINEQFF.

The chain joins TRBV12-3 or TRBV12-4 to TRBJ2-7; D is unclear. The CDR3 runs 13 residues. With 4 bases removed from V and 7 bases from J, the gap between germline ends came to 14 bases. The CDR3 reads CASSSTSLREQYF. The CDR3 DNA reads as TGTGCCAGCAGTTCTACCTCGTTGCGAGAGCAGTACTTC.

This clonotype was found a few times. The rearrangement links TRBV7-2 to TRBJ2-5; 7 nucleotides line up with TRBD2. This CDR3 comprises 15 residues. The V gene end was trimmed by 5 bases and the J gene end by 6 bases; junction bases not matched to a gene: 12. CDR1 is SGHTA, CDR2 FQGNSA, per germline. This chain's CDR3 is CASSPDMGGMKTQYF. Written as DNA, the CDR3 is TGTGCCAGCAGCCCAGACATGGGGGGGATGAAGACCCAGTACTTC.

Ten or more counts support this clonotype. The chain has TRBV12-3 or TRBV12-4 and TRBJ2-3; D is possibly TRBD2 (6 bases). The V gene lost 3 bases and the J gene lost 3 bases, with 13 bases spanning the gap. The CDR3 sequence is 15 residues long. The CDR3 loop reads CASSFVAVGTDTQYF. The CDR3 DNA reads TGTGCCAGCAGTTTTGTAGCGGTAGGGACAGATACGCAGTATTTT.

This clonotype has a handful of counts. The V call is TRBV6-1, the J call TRBJ2-2; tentatively, D is TRBD2 (7 bases). Trimming stripped 6 bases from V and 9 bases from J, with 20 bases between. The CDR3 totals 15 residues. Germline loops: CDR1 MNHNS, CDR2 SASEGT. Here the CDR3 DNA reads TGTGCCAGCAGAAAAAGGGGGGGAGAGGCCAGGGAGCTGTTTTTT. Amino acids: CASRKRGGEARELFF.

This CDR3 is CSAKSGGDLITDTQYF. CDR3 bases: TGCAGTGCTAAATCTGGCGGGGACCTTATCACAGATACGCAGTATTTT. This chain links TRBV20-1 with TRBJ2-3, with a tentative D call TRBD2 (6 bases). Trimming removed 4 bases at V and 2 bases at J, with 19 bases between. This CDR3 has 16 amino acids. Germline loops: CDR1 DFQATT, CDR2 SNEGSKA (reference sequence).

V usage is TRBV5-1 and J usage is TRBJ2-2, with D hard to call. The V gene lost 7 bases and the J gene lost 0 bases, with 7 bases spanning the gap. The CDR3 is made up of 13 amino acids. CDR1 SGHRS and CDR2 YFSETQ come from the germline V gene. The CDR3 nucleotides read TGCGCCAGCGGGATAACGAACACCGGGGAGCTGTTTTTT. Protein sequence: CASGITNTGELFF.

This clonotype has only a few counts. This chain uses TRBV4-2 with TRBJ2-2, with 9 bases lining up with TRBD2. J was trimmed by 7 bases and V by 2 bases; bases with no gene match: 8. The CDR3 sequence is 16 residues long. Germline loops: CDR1 LGHNA, CDR2 YNFKEQ. DNA for the CDR3: TGTGCCAGCAGCCAACTTAGCGGGAGAATTGACGGGGAGCTGTTTTTT. Protein: CASSQLSGRIDGELFF.

The chain employs TRBV20-1 and TRBJ2-5; TRBD2 might be the D (7 bases). Trimming left V 2 bases short and J 3 bases short, with 19 bases between. There are 16 residues in the CDR3. Germline loops: CDR1 DFQATT, CDR2 SNEGSKA (reference sequence). DNA of the CDR3: TGCAGTGCTAGAACTCGTACGGGGGGCCATAAAGAGACCCAGTACTTC. This sequence encodes CSARTRTGGHKETQYF.

This clonotype was detected only a few times. The chain uses TRBV20-1 and TRBJ1-3; D ambiguous. The germline V gene has CDR1 DFQATT and CDR2 SNEGSKA (reference sequence). Deletions cut 0 bases from V and 0 bases from J, with 12 bases between. This CDR3 is built from 16 residues. The CDR3 loop is CSARDFGYSSGNTIYF. The CDR3 region has the DNA TGCAGTGCTAGAGATTTCGGTTATAGCTCTGGAAACACCATATATTTT.